The rows below give T cell receptor beta chains drawn from one sample of a study of T cell responses to AZD1222 COVID-19 vaccine. Data came from immunoSEQ multiplex PCR; TCRdb stores just in-frame clones and leaves some out. Of about 190,000 clones listed, about nine tenths were seen once; the top ten hold roughly 0.99%. Specimen: peripheral blood, collected on day 0 of AZD1222 vaccination. Receptors were obtained from an adult in good health. CDR3s include the opening cysteine and the closing phenylalanine or tryptophan. Each record gives: D gene, clone size, V gene, J gene, CDR3 DNA, CDR3 protein. A D gene is named only where the DNA matches it firmly. Clone size is not always given. Where it is, it says once, few, many or a class for expanded clones.

TRBD1,-,TRBV28,TRBJ2-2,TGTGCCAGCAGTTTTGCAGACAGGGAGATAGCCGGGGAGCTGTTTTTT,CASSFADREIAGELFF
TRBD2,-,TRBV3-1/TRBV3-2,TRBJ2-1,TGTGCCAGCAGCCAAGTTCCCGGGACTAGCGGTGAGCAGTTCTTC,CASSQVPGTSGEQFF
-,-,TRBV7-9,TRBJ1-2,TGTGCCAGCAGCATACTAACTGAGGGCTACACCTTC,CASSILTEGYTF
-,-,TRBV3-1/TRBV3-2,TRBJ2-1,TGTGCCAGCAGCCAAGGGTTGCGGGTCTCCTACAATGAGCAGTTCTTC,CASSQGLRVSYNEQFF
TRBD1,-,TRBV6-6,TRBJ1-1,TGTGCCAGCAGGTTGCAGGGGGCCGGAAGGAACACTGAAGCTTTCTTT,CASRLQGAGRNTEAFF
TRBD1,-,TRBV29-1,TRBJ1-2,TGCAGCGTTATCTTTACTCCAGGGGGCAAGTATGGCTACACCTTC,CSVIFTPGGKYGYTF
TRBD1,-,TRBV7-3,TRBJ1-2,TGTGCCAGCAGCTTAACGGGACAGGGGGAATATGGCTACACCTTC,CASSLTGQGEYGYTF
-,-,TRBV10-3,TRBJ2-1,TGTGCCATCAGTGAGTCAGAGGGTGGTGAGCAGTTCTTC,CAISESEGGEQFF
-,-,TRBV28,TRBJ2-2,TGTGCCAGCAGTACCCTTCGGTGGTCCGGGGAGCTGTTTTTT,CASSTLRWSGELFF
TRBD2,-,TRBV7-4,TRBJ2-3,TGTGCCAGCAGATACCCGGGACTAGCGGGGAACGCACACGCAGATACGCAGTATTTT,CASRYPGLAGNAHADTQYF
-,-,TRBV3-1/TRBV3-2,TRBJ2-6,TGTGCCAGCAGCCAAGAGGGTCAAGTGTGGCCTGGGGCCAACGTCCTGACTTTC,CASSQEGQVWPGANVLTF
-,-,TRBV5-6,TRBJ1-1,TGTGCCAGCAGCTCGGAGATCCGGGGACCGAACACTGAAGCTTTCTTT,CASSSEIRGPNTEAFF
-,once,TRBV28,TRBJ2-7,TGTGCCAGCAGTTTACGGGGGACAGTCTCCTACGAGCAGTACTTC,CASSLRGTVSYEQYF
-,-,TRBV7-3,TRBJ1-2,TGTGCCAGCAGCCGCGGTCTTACGGGTTTAGGGACACGTGGTGATGGCTACACCTTC,CASSRGLTGLGTRGDGYTF
-,-,TRBV13,TRBJ1-3,TGTGCCAGCAGCTTAGAAGCCTCTGGAAACACCATATATTTT,CASSLEASGNTIYF
-,-,TRBV27,TRBJ2-5,TGTGCCAGCAGTTTATCACGCAGGGGGGGAGAGACCCAGTACTTC,CASSLSRRGGETQYF
-,once,TRBV19,TRBJ1-2,TGTGCCAGTAGAGAAATTTCCGGGGGGCGCGCCCTATATGGCTACACCTTC,CASREISGGRALYGYTF
-,-,TRBV5-4,TRBJ1-3,TGTGCCAGCAGCTTGGACAGTGGAAACACCATATATTTT,CASSLDSGNTIYF
-,-,TRBV5-6,TRBJ2-7,TGTGCCAGCAGCTTTGGGGTCTTGGCTTCCTACGAGCAGTACTTC,CASSFGVLASYEQYF
-,-,TRBV27,TRBJ1-2,TGTGCCAGCAGTCCATTAACCCTAGATGGCTACACCTTC,CASSPLTLDGYTF
TRBD2,-,TRBV7-9,TRBJ2-7,TGTGCCAGCAGCTTACCGACTAGCGGGGGTCTCGAGCAGTACTTC,CASSLPTSGGLEQYF
TRBD1,-,TRBV7-9,TRBJ2-7,TGTGCCAGCAGCCAAGGTGGGACAGGGAACTACGAGCAGTACTTC,CASSQGGTGNYEQYF
-,-,TRBV4-1,TRBJ2-7,TGCGCCAGCAGCCAAGATCGGGTAGGACTCTACGAGCAGTACTTC,CASSQDRVGLYEQYF
-,-,TRBV6-4,TRBJ2-3,TGTGCCAGCAGTGAGGCAGGATGGGGTACGCAGTATTTT,CASSEAGWGTQYF
-,-,TRBV24-1,TRBJ2-2,TGTGCCACGGGCAACTCGAACACCGGGGAGCTGTTTTTT,CATGNSNTGELFF
-,-,TRBV27,TRBJ2-2,TGTGCCAGCAGTTCAGGGGCGAACACCGGGGAGCTGTTTTTT,CASSSGANTGELFF
TRBD1,-,TRBV27,TRBJ1-1,TGTGCCAGCAGTACAGGGGGTAGTATTATGGTAGCTTTCTTT,CASSTGGSIMVAFF
TRBD2,-,TRBV28,TRBJ2-3,TGTGCCAGCAGAGGGCGACTAGCGGGAGACGCTAGCACAGATACGCAGTATTTT,CASRGRLAGDASTDTQYF
-,-,TRBV5-4,TRBJ1-4,TGTGCCAGCAGCTTGGCGTCGGGGTCTAATGAAAAACTGTTTTTT,CASSLASGSNEKLFF
TRBD1,-,TRBV19,TRBJ1-2,TGTGCCAGTAGTAGGGACAGGGAGGTGAACTATGGCTACACCTTC,CASSRDREVNYGYTF
TRBD1,-,TRBV5-8,TRBJ1-4,TGTGCCAGCAGGTGGACAGGGGTTAATGAAAAACTGTTTTTT,CASRWTGVNEKLFF
-,-,TRBV18,TRBJ2-2,TGTGCCAGCTCACCCCCGACAGGGAGGGAAACCGGGGAGCTGTTTTTT,CASSPPTGRETGELFF
-,-,TRBV27,TRBJ1-1,TGTGCCAGCAGTTTAAACGGGAACACTGAAGCTTTCTTT,CASSLNGNTEAFF
TRBD1,-,TRBV6-2/TRBV6-3,TRBJ1-1,TGTGCCAGCAGCCTTCTCGAAATACAGGGGGATTGGGTATGGACTGAAGCTTTCTTT,CASSLLEIQGDWVWTEAFF
TRBD2,-,TRBV9,TRBJ2-1,TGTGCCAGCAGCGTACGGGGGGTTTACCACAATGAGCAGTTCTTC,CASSVRGVYHNEQFF
-,-,TRBV5-1,TRBJ1-1,TGCGCCAGCAGCGGTGGGGAGGTGGGGGGCACTGAAGCTTTCTTT,CASSGGEVGGTEAFF